This record covers a single T cell receptor beta chain. The sample originates from a study of blood T cell repertoires in COVID-19. The CDR3 runs to 18 residues. The germline V gene encodes CDR1 SGHTS and CDR2 YDEGEE. The V end lost 0 bases, the J end lost 0 bases, and 13 bases lay between the germline ends. TCRdb keeps only in-frame clones here, not all; method: immunoSEQ multiplex PCR. The sample holds about 3,800 clones, 91% seen once. This clonotype was obtained from a man aged 50-60 years with active COVID-19. The V and J genes are TRBV5-8 and TRBJ2-6; possibly TRBD1 for D (5 bases). Sequenced sample: peripheral blood. CDR3 sequence reads: CASSLDTGDDSGANVLTF. CDR3 sequence (DNA): TGTGCCAGCAGCTTGGATACAGGCGACGACTCTGGGGCCAACGTCCTGACTTTC.